Sequencing of this TCR beta chain was carried out in a study of CD8+ T cells in alopecia areata. This clone has just one count. The antigen is undetermined. Notes on the study in general: Tofacitinib yielded significantly lower scalp clonality and fewer expanded CD8+ clones among the top 100.

The authors extracted RNA and reverse transcribed it into cDNA as the sequencing template. Profiling relied on immunoSEQ multiplex PCR, and the TCRdb table lists in-frame clones only, not all of them. Here the sample spans 100,000 to 130,000 clones, roughly 84% being singletons. Treatment meaning: oral pan-JAK inhibitor, 5-10 mg twice daily. V shed 4 bases, J shed 3 bases, and the junction held 6 bases outside the gene matches. The CDR3 has 15 residues. Per germline, CDR1 SGHAT and CDR2 FQDESV (reference sequence). The sequenced sample was CD8+ T cells sorted from blood, obtained at week 24, from a patient treated with tofacitinib. The rearrangement links TRBV11-1 to TRBJ2-7; TRBD1 matches at 10 bases. This TCR was recovered from a human donor with alopecia areata. CDR3 in DNA: TGTGCCAGCAGCTGGGACAGGGGTCGCGACTACGAGCAGTACTTC. The encoded protein is CASSWDRGRDYEQYF.